A single sample gave rise to the 26 T cell receptor beta chains below, sequenced in a study of response to subunit inactivated influenza vaccine. TCRdb redid the calling of the RT-PCR reads with MiXCR, one entry per CDR3 protein. The sample lists a few hundred thousand distinct CDR3 sequences, 6% to 9% occurring once. The sample in question was PBMCs from blood, obtained less than 30 months after vaccination. Source of these receptors: a man between 50 and 69 years old who received an inactivated influenza vaccine.

This clonotype has just a few counts. In DNA form, the CDR3 reads TGTGCCACCAGCAGAGAGGCGGGATACGAGCAGTACTTC. Its translation: CATSREAGYEQYF. The rearrangement uses TRBV15 and TRBJ2-7, with D possibly being TRBD2 (6 bases). The CDR3 is 13 amino acids. V was clipped by 0 bases and J by 4 bases, with 7 bases between them. CDR1 and CDR2 (germline): LNHNV, YYDKDF (reference sequence).

V gene TRBV9 combines with J gene TRBJ2-7; no clear D gene. The CDR3 has 15 residues. With 4 bases removed from V and 0 bases from J, the gap between germline ends came to 14 bases. Germline lookup yields CDR1 SGDLS and CDR2 YYNGEE. CDR3: CASSPSNLASYEQYF. The CDR3 nucleotides read TGTGCCAGCAGCCCCTCCAACTTGGCCTCCTACGAGCAGTACTTC. The full variable domain, rest sourced from reference TRBV9 and TRBJ2-7, is DSGVTQTPKHLITATGQRVTLRCSPRSGDLSVYWYQQSLDQGLQFLIQYYNGEERAKGNILERFSAQQFPDLHSELNLSSLELGDSALYFCASSPSNLASYEQYFGPGTRLTVT.

This clonotype showed up many times. The chain joins TRBV7-2 to TRBJ2-7; either TRBD1 or TRBD2 may fit D (5 bases each). CDR3 length equals 14 residues. CDR1 SGHTA and CDR2 FQGNSA come from the germline V gene. V lost 1 base and J 7 bases, leaving 14 bases between the germline ends. The CDR3 DNA sequence: TGTGCCAGCAGCTTAGTGGGGCCTAGCAGTGAGCAGTACTTC. It codes for CASSLVGPSSEQYF.

The V call is TRBV29-1, the J call TRBJ1-1; the D gene is possibly TRBD1 (6 bases). Trimming cost V 5 bases and J 7 bases, with 17 bases left between them. The CDR3 contains 13 residues. Germline CDR1 is SQVTM and CDR2 is ANQGSEA. The CDR3 region is CSVFWTDNYEAFF. The CDR3 DNA follows: TGCAGCGTTTTCTGGACAGATAATTATGAAGCTTTCTTT.

This chain joins TRBV6-1 and TRBJ2-7; TRBD2 aligns across 9 bases. This CDR3 is built from 14 residues. Germline values: CDR1 MNHNS, CDR2 SASEGT. V lost 6 bases and J lost 3; bases outside the gene matches: 6. In DNA form, the CDR3 reads TGTGCCAGCAGACAAGCGGGGGGAATCTACGAGCAGTACTTC. Translating gives CASRQAGGIYEQYF.

Only a few counts were recorded for this clonotype. CDR3: CASSLDPGQTAFF. The DNA for the CDR3 is TGTGCCAGCAGCTTAGACCCGGGACAAACGGCTTTCTTT. V and J are TRBV7-9 and TRBJ1-1; D is possibly TRBD1 (6 bases). The V end was cut by 1 base, the J end by 11 bases, with 14 bases between. The CDR3 is 13 amino acids. Germline V gene data show CDR1 as SEHNR and CDR2 as FQNEAQ (reference sequence).

Many counts were recorded for this clonotype. The chain links TRBV5-1 to TRBJ2-3; D is uncertain. V lost 5 bases, J lost 3 bases, and 16 bases lay in between. CDR3 length: 15 residues. CDR1 and CDR2 from the germline V gene are SGHRS and YFSETQ. The CDR3 coding sequence is TGCGCCAGCAGTTTCGGGCAAGGTGGGACAGATACGCAGTATTTT. It specifies CASSFGQGGTDTQYF. The whole variable domain, remainder taken from reference TRBV5-1 and TRBJ2-3, is KAGVTQTPRYLIKTRGQQVTLSCSPISGHRSVSWYQQTPGQGLQFLFEYFSETQRNKGNFPGRFSGRQFSNSRSEMNVSTLELGDSALYLCASSFGQGGTDTQYFGPGTRLTVL.

This clonotype came up a few times. This chain joins TRBV19 and TRBJ1-5, with D possibly TRBD1 on 6 matching bases. Trimming stripped 1 base from V and 1 base from J, with 8 bases between. The germline gives CDR1 LNHDA, CDR2 SQIVND (reference sequence). The CDR3 is 15 amino acids. Written as DNA, the CDR3 is TGTGCCAGTAGTATAGGACAGGCCAGCAATCAGCCCCAGCATTTT. As protein: CASSIGQASNQPQHF.

The chain combines TRBV12-3 or TRBV12-4 with TRBJ1-3, with a weak D call TRBD1 (5 bases). The CDR3 is 16 residues long. V lost 6 bases and J 0 bases, leaving 15 bases between the germline ends. The CDR3 loop reads CASRGPGPLSGNTIYF. The CDR3 DNA follows: TGTGCCAGCAGGGGTCCGGGACCCCTCTCTGGAAACACCATATATTTT.

V and J are TRBV11-2 and TRBJ2-7, with 9 bases that match TRBD1. This CDR3 spans 15 amino acids. CDR1 and CDR2 from the germline V gene are SGHAT and FQNNGV. V dropped 1 base and J dropped 3; count of bases not matched to a gene: 4. As DNA, the CDR3 is TGTGCCAGCAGCTTAGTGGGACAGGGCTTCTACGAGCAGTACTTC. It specifies CASSLVGQGFYEQYF.

This clonotype showed up many times. The chain couples TRBV18 to TRBJ2-7, with 9 bases that match TRBD1. V lost 4 bases and J lost 1; bases outside the gene matches: 5. The CDR3 loop spans 15 amino acids. Per germline, CDR1 KGHSH and CDR2 LQKENI. The DNA of the CDR3 is TGTGCCAGCTCACTCGAGGGGACAGGGTCCTACGAGCAGTACTTC. This encodes CASSLEGTGSYEQYF.

This clonotype was observed at least ten times. The J gene is TRBJ2-2, the V gene TRBV29-1; tentatively, D is TRBD1 (5 bases). Germline CDR1 SQVTM, CDR2 ANQGSEA. The CDR3 consists of 12 residues. Deletions cut 7 bases from V and 2 bases from J, with 8 bases between. The CDR3 sequence is CSAGQNTGELFF. The DNA for the CDR3 is TGCAGCGCCGGACAAAACACCGGGGAGCTGTTTTTT.

The genes are TRBV10-3 and TRBJ2-2; 9 bases map to TRBD2. Germline values: CDR1 ENHRY, CDR2 SYGVKD. The ends lost 6 bases at V and 4 bases at J; junction bases unmatched: 6. CDR3 length equals 15 residues. The CDR3 coding sequence is TGTGCCATCAGGGATAGCGGGAGAGGCACCGGGGAGCTGTTTTTT. Amino acids: CAIRDSGRGTGELFF.

The V call is TRBV6-2 or TRBV6-3, the J call TRBJ2-7; TRBD1 is a possible D gene (6 bases). V was trimmed by 2 bases and J by 1 base, leaving 15 bases between them. The CDR3 spans 16 residues. From germline, CDR1 is MNHEY and CDR2 SVGEGT. The CDR3 bases are TGTGCCAGCAGTTACGGTGGGACAAGGGCGTCCTACGAGCAGTACTTC. Its protein is CASSYGGTRASYEQYF.

This clonotype was observed a handful of times. The genes are TRBV14 and TRBJ2-3; 9 positions agree with TRBD2. Germline values: CDR1 SGHDN, CDR2 FVKESK. With V trimmed by 4 bases and J by 4 bases, 9 bases remained unmatched. The CDR3 extends over 16 amino acids. The DNA of the CDR3 is TGTGCCAGCAGCCCCCGACTAGCGGTCGGGGCAGATACGCAGTATTTT. This encodes CASSPRLAVGADTQYF.

Concerning this clonotype itself: This may stem from a read error, because a much larger clone lies one nucleotide away. This chain links TRBV9 with TRBJ2-5; the match to TRBD2 covers 7 bases. With V trimmed by 6 bases and J by 4 bases, 9 bases remained unmatched. The germline CDR1 and CDR2 sequences are SGDLS and YYNGEE. The CDR3 sequence is 14 residues long. Written as DNA, the CDR3 is TGTGCCAGCATCCCCCAGCCTAGCGGAGAGACCCAGTACTTC. Its translation: CASIPQPSGETQYF.

This clonotype was seen ten or more times. V and J are TRBV12-3 or TRBV12-4 and TRBJ1-1; D is ambiguous. This CDR3 is 13 amino acids long. The V and J ends lost 6 bases and 2 bases respectively, with 10 bases between them. CDR3: CASRTNLNTEAFF. CDR3 sequence (DNA): TGTGCCAGCAGGACAAATCTTAACACTGAAGCTTTCTTT.

V is TRBV5-1 and J is TRBJ1-1; a weak D match, TRBD1 (6 bases). V shed 4 bases and J shed 3 bases, with 16 bases lying between them. CDR1 SGHRS and CDR2 YFSETQ come from the germline V gene. The CDR3 extends over 15 amino acids. The CDR3 loop reads CASSGGGGGYTEAFF. CDR3 DNA: TGCGCCAGCAGCGGGGGGGGCGGGGGCTACACTGAAGCTTTCTTT.

For this clonotype: Being one base from a much bigger clone, this may be a read error. The chain links TRBV2 to TRBJ2-2; tentatively, D is TRBD1 (5 bases). The CDR3 is 13 residues long. CDR1 SNHLY and CDR2 FYNNEI come from the germline V gene. V dropped 11 bases and J dropped 5 bases, with 15 bases sitting between them. CDR3 amino acids: CAGAGLRTGELFF. The CDR3 bases are TGTGCCGGCGCAGGGTTAAGGACCGGGGAGCTGTTTTTT.

The sample holds a few counts of this clonotype. V is TRBV14 and J is TRBJ2-1; 7 nucleotides align to TRBD1. The CDR3 totals 14 residues. The V segment lost 3 bases and the J segment 6 bases; nucleotides outside the gene matches: 5. CDR1 is SGHDN, CDR2 FVKESK, per germline. CDR3 residues: CASSQGQRLNEQFF. CDR3 coding DNA: TGTGCCAGCAGCCAGGGACAGAGGCTCAATGAGCAGTTCTTC.

The genes are TRBV5-1 and TRBJ1-3, with 7 bases aligning to TRBD1. The CDR3 extends over 14 amino acids. V was pared by 2 bases and J by 2 bases, with 1 base of the junction left unmatched. Per germline, CDR1 SGHRS and CDR2 YFSETQ. CDR3 DNA: TGCGCCAGCAGCTTCGACAGGGCTGGAAACACCATATATTTT. Protein product: CASSFDRAGNTIYF. The whole variable domain, remainder taken from reference TRBV5-1 and TRBJ1-3, is KAGVTQTPRYLIKTRGQQVTLSCSPISGHRSVSWYQQTPGQGLQFLFEYFSETQRNKGNFPGRFSGRQFSNSRSEMNVSTLELGDSALYLCASSFDRAGNTIYFGEGSWLTVV.

The V and J genes are TRBV7-9 and TRBJ2-3, with D maybe TRBD1 (6 bases). This CDR3 is built from 15 residues. V was shortened by 1 base and J by 5 bases, with 13 bases between the two germline ends. In germline, CDR1 is SEHNR, CDR2 FQNEAQ (reference sequence). Here the CDR3 DNA reads TGTGCCAGCAGCTTAGGGGGGCGCGGGCTAGATACGCAGTATTTT. Protein product: CASSLGGRGLDTQYF.

This clonotype was seen more than once but under ten times. The chain combines TRBV28 with TRBJ2-3; D gene uncertain. The CDR3 runs 9 residues. Germline-derived CDR1 and CDR2 are MDHEN and SYDVKM. V lost 6 bases to trimming and J lost 6 bases, with 1 base between them. This CDR3 reads CASRDTQYF. CDR3 in DNA: TGTGCCAGCAGGGATACGCAGTATTTT.

There are many counts of this clonotype. The genes are TRBV4-1 and TRBJ2-1; 11 bases align to TRBD2. This CDR3 spans 14 amino acids. The germline gives CDR1 MGHRA, CDR2 YSYEKL. V trimming: 7 bases; J trimming: 6 bases; junction bases outside the gene matches: 5. The CDR3 DNA follows: TGCGCCAGCAACCTAGCGGGGGGAATCAATGAGCAGTTCTTC. It codes for CASNLAGGINEQFF.

The chain joins TRBV29-1 to TRBJ2-7, with a weak D call TRBD2 (6 bases). Per germline, CDR1 SQVTM and CDR2 ANQGSEA. V shed 7 bases and J shed 2 bases, with 12 bases lying between them. There are 12 residues in the CDR3. The CDR3 protein is CSAAGSTYEQYF. CDR3 in DNA: TGCAGCGCCGCCGGGAGCACCTACGAGCAGTACTTC.

The table lists this clonotype with many counts. This rearrangement joins TRBV12-3 or TRBV12-4 to TRBJ2-2, with D possibly matching TRBD2 (6 bases). V lost 1 base, J lost 5 bases, and 17 bases lay in between. This CDR3 is built from 17 residues. CDR3 protein: CASSLDPRIRGTGELFF. Here the CDR3 DNA reads TGTGCCAGCAGTTTAGACCCCCGTATTCGGGGGACCGGGGAGCTGTTTTTT.